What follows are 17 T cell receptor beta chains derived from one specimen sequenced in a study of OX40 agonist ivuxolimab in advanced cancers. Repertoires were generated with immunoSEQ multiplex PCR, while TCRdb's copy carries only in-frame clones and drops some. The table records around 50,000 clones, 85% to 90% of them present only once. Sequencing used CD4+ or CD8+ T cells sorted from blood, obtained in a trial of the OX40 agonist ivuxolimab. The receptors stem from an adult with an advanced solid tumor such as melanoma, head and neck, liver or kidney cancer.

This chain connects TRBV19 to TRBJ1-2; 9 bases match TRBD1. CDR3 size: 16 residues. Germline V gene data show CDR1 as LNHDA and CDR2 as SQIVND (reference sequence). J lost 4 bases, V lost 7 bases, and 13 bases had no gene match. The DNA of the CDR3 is TGTGCCAGTACCCACGGAGGGACAGGGAAACGCTATGGCTACACCTTC. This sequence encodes CASTHGGTGKRYGYTF.

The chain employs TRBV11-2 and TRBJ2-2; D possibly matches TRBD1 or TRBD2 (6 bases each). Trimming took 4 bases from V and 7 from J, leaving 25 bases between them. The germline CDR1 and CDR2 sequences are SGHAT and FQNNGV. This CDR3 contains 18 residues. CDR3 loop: CASSSQLLGGGSGGELFF. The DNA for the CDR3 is TGTGCCAGCAGCTCACAGCTTCTCGGGGGCGGCTCCGGCGGGGAGCTGTTTTTT.

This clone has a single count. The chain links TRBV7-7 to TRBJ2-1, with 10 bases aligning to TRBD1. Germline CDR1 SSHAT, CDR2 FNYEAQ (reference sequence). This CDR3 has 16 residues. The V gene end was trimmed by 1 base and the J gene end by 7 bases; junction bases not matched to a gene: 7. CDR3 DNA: TGTGCCAGCAGCTTAGGACCGGGACAGGGGTTTAATGAGCAGTTCTTC. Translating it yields CASSLGPGQGFNEQFF.

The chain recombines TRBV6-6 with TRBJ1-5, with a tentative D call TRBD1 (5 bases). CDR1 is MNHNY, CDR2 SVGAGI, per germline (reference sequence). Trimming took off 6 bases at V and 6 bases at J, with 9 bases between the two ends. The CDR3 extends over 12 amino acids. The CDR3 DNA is TGTGCCAGCAGCCAGGGAATTCAGCCCCAGCATTTT. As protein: CASSQGIQPQHF.

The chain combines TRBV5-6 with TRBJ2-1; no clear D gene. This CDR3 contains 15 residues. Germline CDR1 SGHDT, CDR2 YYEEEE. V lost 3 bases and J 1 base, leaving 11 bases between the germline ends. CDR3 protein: CASSSPTRSYNEQFF. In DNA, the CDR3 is TGTGCCAGCAGCTCCCCGACTCGGTCCTACAATGAGCAGTTCTTC. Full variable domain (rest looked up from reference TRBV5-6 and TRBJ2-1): DAGVTQSPTHLIKTRGQQVTLRCSPKSGHDTVSWYQQALGQGPQFIFQYYEEEERQRGNFPDRFSGHQFPNYSSELNVNALLLGDSALYLCASSSPTRSYNEQFFGPGTRLTVL.

The CDR3 coding sequence is TGTGCCAGCAGTAAAGACCCGGATTCGGATGGCTACACCTTC. This codes for CASSKDPDSDGYTF. This rearrangement joins TRBV2 to TRBJ1-2, with D unresolved. CDR3 length equals 14 residues. V shed 5 bases and J shed 6 bases, with 16 bases lying between them. Per germline, CDR1 SNHLY and CDR2 FYNNEI.

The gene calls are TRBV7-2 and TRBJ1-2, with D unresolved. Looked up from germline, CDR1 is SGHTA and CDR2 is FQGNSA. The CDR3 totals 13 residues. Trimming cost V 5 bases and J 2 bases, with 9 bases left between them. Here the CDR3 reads CASSHGRNYGYTF. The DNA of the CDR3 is TGTGCCAGCAGCCACGGACGGAACTATGGCTACACCTTC. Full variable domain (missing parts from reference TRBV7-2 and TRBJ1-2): GAGVSQSPSNKVTEKGKDVELRCDPISGHTALYWYRQSLGQGLEFLIYFQGNSAPDKSGLPSDRFSAERTGGSVSTLTIQRTQQEDSAVYLCASSHGRNYGYTFGSGTRLTVV.

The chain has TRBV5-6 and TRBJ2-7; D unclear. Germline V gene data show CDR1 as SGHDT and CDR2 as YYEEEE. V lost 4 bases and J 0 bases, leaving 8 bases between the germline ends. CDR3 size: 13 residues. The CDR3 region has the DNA TGTGCCAGCAGCCTGACAAACTCCTACGAGCAGTACTTC. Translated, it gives CASSLTNSYEQYF.

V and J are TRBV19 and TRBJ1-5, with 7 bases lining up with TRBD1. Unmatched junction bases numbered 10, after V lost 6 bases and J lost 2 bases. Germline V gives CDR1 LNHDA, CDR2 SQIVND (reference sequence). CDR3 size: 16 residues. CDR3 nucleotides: TGTGCCAGTAGCCGAGAGGGGGCGTCGGGCAATCAGCCCCAGCATTTT. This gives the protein CASSREGASGNQPQHF.

CDR3 sequence (DNA): TGTGCCAGCTCACCAAGGACTAGCGGGCCCTCGAGTTGGGGTGAGCAGTTCTTC. This sequence encodes CASSPRTSGPSSWGEQFF. J is TRBJ2-1 and V is TRBV18; TRBD2 matches at 11 bases. The ends lost 2 bases at V and 9 bases at J; junction bases unmatched: 15. Germline loops: CDR1 KGHSH, CDR2 LQKENI. This CDR3 is built from 18 residues. The entire variable domain, with the rest obtained from reference TRBV18 and TRBJ2-1, is as follows: NAGVMQNPRHLVRRRGQEARLRCSPMKGHSHVYWYRQLPEEGLKFMVYLQKENIIDESGMPKERFSAEFPKEGPSILRIQQVVRGDSAAYFCASSPRTSGPSSWGEQFFGPGTRLTVL.

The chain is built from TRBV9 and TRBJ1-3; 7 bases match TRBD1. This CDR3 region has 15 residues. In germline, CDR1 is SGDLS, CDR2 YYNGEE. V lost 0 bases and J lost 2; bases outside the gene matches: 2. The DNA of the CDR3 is TGTGCCAGCAGCGTAGTAGGGACAGCTGGAAACACCATATATTTT. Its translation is CASSVVGTAGNTIYF.

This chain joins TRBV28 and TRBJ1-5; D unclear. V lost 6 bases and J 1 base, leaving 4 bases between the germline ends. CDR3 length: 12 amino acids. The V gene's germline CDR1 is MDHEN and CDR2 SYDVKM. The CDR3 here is CASRASNQPQHF. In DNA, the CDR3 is TGTGCCAGCAGGGCCAGCAATCAGCCCCAGCATTTT.

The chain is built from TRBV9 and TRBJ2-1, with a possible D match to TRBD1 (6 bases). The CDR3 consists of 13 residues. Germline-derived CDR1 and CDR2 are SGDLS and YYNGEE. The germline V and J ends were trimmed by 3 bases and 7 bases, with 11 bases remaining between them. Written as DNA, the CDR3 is TGTGCCAGCAGCGAAGGGGACATGAATGAGCAGTTCTTC. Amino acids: CASSEGDMNEQFF.

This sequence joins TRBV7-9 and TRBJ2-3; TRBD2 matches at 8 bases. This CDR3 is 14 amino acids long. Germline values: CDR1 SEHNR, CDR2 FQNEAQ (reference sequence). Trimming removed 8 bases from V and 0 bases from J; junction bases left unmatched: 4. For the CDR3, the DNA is TGTGCCAGCCTCAGCGGGGGTAGCACAGATACGCAGTATTTT. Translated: CASLSGGSTDTQYF.

Written as DNA, the CDR3 is TGTGCCAGCAGCCAAGTGGACACAATAGAATCGTATGGCTACACCTTC. It translates to CASSQVDTIESYGYTF. The chain has TRBV4-2 and TRBJ1-2, with a weak D call TRBD1 (5 bases). This CDR3 is built from 16 residues. Germline V lookup: CDR1 LGHNA, CDR2 YNFKEQ. V was pared by 1 base and J by 5 bases, with 17 bases between.

The CDR3 sequence: CASSSTGGVTYNEQFF. The DNA of the CDR3 is TGTGCCAGTAGCTCGACAGGGGGTGTCACCTACAATGAGCAGTTCTTC. This chain uses TRBV19 with TRBJ2-1; 9 bases match TRBD1. The CDR3 runs to 16 residues. Germline assignment: CDR1 LNHDA and CDR2 SQIVND (reference sequence). J was trimmed by 2 bases and V by 6 bases; bases with no gene match: 8. The full variable domain, completed using reference TRBV19 and TRBJ2-1, is DGGITQSPKYLFRKEGQNVTLSCEQNLNHDAMYWYRQDPGQGLRLIYYSQIVNDFQKGDIAEGYSVSREKKESFPLTVTSAQKNPTAFYLCASSSTGGVTYNEQFFGPGTRLTVL.

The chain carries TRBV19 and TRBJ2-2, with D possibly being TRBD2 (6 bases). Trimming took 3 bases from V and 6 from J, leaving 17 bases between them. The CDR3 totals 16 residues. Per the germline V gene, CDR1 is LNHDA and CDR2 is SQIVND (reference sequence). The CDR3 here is CASSIYGGALAGELFF. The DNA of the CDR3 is TGTGCCAGTAGTATTTACGGCGGGGCCCTCGCCGGGGAGCTGTTTTTT.